The rows below give T cell receptor beta chains drawn from one sample of a study of early T cells in non-severe SARS-CoV-2 infection. A single record per CDR3 protein comes from TCRdb applying MiXCR to the 5' RACE reads. The sample has fewer than 50,000 distinct CDR3 sequences; about 7% are singletons. Sample: whole blood. These receptors were obtained from an adult who was a healthcare worker with PCR-confirmed SARS-CoV-2 infection or an uninfected control (not recorded which). Each CDR3 is given with its conserved first and last residue. Fields, in order: clone size, J gene, V gene, D gene, CDR3 DNA, CDR3 protein. A D gene is named only where the DNA matches it firmly. Clone size is stated in some rows and not others, as once, few, many or a class when expanded.

>many|TRBJ1-5|TRBV6-1|NA
TGTGCCAGCATTCTGAGACAGTCCAATCAGCCCCAGCATTTT
CASILRQSNQPQHF
>many|TRBJ2-7|TRBV10-3|NA
TGTGCCATCAAACCGACAGATAACTACTACGAGCAGTACTTC
CAIKPTDNYYEQYF
>many|TRBJ2-3|TRBV20-1|NA
TGCAGTGCTAGAGATGGGTTGGGGCCACCAGATACGCAGTATTTT
CSARDGLGPPDTQYF
>many|TRBJ1-2|TRBV19|NA
TGTGCCAGTAAGGAACAGACATCCTATGGCTACACCTTC
CASKEQTSYGYTF
>NA|TRBJ1-1|TRBV10-3|NA
TGTGCCATCCAAGGGGACACTGAAGCTTTCTTT
CAIQGDTEAFF
>NA|TRBJ2-3|TRBV5-6|NA
TGTGCCAGCAGCTTGGCCTCCCAGATCAGGACCACAGATACGCAGTATTTT
CASSLASQIRTTDTQYF
>many|TRBJ1-1|TRBV20-1|NA
TGCAGTGCTAGAGATAGGCTCTCTGAAGCTTTCTTT
CSARDRLSEAFF
>once|TRBJ1-1|TRBV9|NA
TGTGCCAGCAGCGTGGTCCCTTGGGACACTGAAGCTTTCTTT
CASSVVPWDTEAFF
>many|TRBJ2-5|TRBV28|NA
TGTGCCAGCAGTCAAGACTCTAGGCGCTCCCTAGAGACCCAGTACTTC
CASSQDSRRSLETQYF
>few|TRBJ1-6|TRBV12-3/TRBV12-4|NA
TGTGCCAGCAGCCCCCTAGGGCACTCGGGGTCACCCCTCCACTTT
CASSPLGHSGSPLHF
>NA|TRBJ2-6|TRBV7-9|NA
TGTGCCAGCCTACGAGGGGACTCTGGGGCCAACGTCCTGACTTTC
CASLRGDSGANVLTF
>NA|TRBJ2-5|TRBV13|TRBD1
TGTGCCAGCAGCTACGACAGGGCCCAAGAGACCCAGTACTTC
CASSYDRAQETQYF
>NA|TRBJ2-3|TRBV20-1|NA
TGCAGTGCTGCCGGACCCGGTGGAGATACGCAGTATTTT
CSAAGPGGDTQYF
>NA|TRBJ2-2|TRBV14|TRBD1
TGTGCCAGCAGCCGGACAGGGGGAATCGGGGAGCTGTTTTTT
CASSRTGGIGELFF
>many|TRBJ1-6|TRBV20-1|NA
TGCAGTGCTAGAGTTACAGGGAGAGGGGATAATTCACCCCTCCACTTT
CSARVTGRGDNSPLHF
>few|TRBJ1-6|TRBV5-1|TRBD1
TGCGCCAGCAGCTTGAATGCAGGGGGGAATAATTCACCCCTCCACTTT
CASSLNAGGNNSPLHF
>many|TRBJ1-1|TRBV29-1|NA
TGCAGCGGTTCCGATCTGAACACTGAAGCTTTCTTT
CSGSDLNTEAFF
>NA|TRBJ2-1|TRBV2|TRBD2
TGTGCCAGCAGTGAAGGGCTAGCGGCACGCAATGAGCAGTTCTTC
CASSEGLAARNEQFF
>NA|TRBJ1-2|TRBV6-5|TRBD1
TGTGCCAGCAGTTACTACAGGGGGGTAAACTATGGCTACACCTTC
CASSYYRGVNYGYTF
>NA|TRBJ2-7|TRBV15|NA
TGTGTCACCAGCAGAGGTGCCAGTGGGTACGAGCAGTACTTC
CVTSRGASGYEQYF
>NA|TRBJ2-5|TRBV7-2|NA
TGTGCCAGCAGCTTACGCGTAGGGCAGGGGGGAGAGACCCAGTACTTC
CASSLRVGQGGETQYF
>many|TRBJ1-1|TRBV29-1|NA
TGCAGCGCCGGAGCGGCGAGATACACTGAAGCTTTCTTT
CSAGAARYTEAFF
>many|TRBJ1-2|TRBV7-9|TRBD1
TGTGCCAGCAGCTCGCCGGTAAAGACAGGGGGCGACTATGGCTACACCTTC
CASSSPVKTGGDYGYTF
>few|TRBJ1-5|TRBV12-3/TRBV12-4|TRBD1
TGTGCCAGCAGTTTGAGGGGACAGGGACTTCAGCCCCAGCATTTT
CASSLRGQGLQPQHF
>few|TRBJ2-5|TRBV27|NA
TGTGCCAGCAGTTTTGGGCAGGGGAGCGGAGAGACCCAGTACTTC
CASSFGQGSGETQYF
>many|TRBJ2-1|TRBV7-3|NA
TGTGCCAGCAGCTTAAATCAAGACAATGAGCAGTTCTTC
CASSLNQDNEQFF
>many|TRBJ2-3|TRBV29-1|TRBD2
TGCAGCTCCCAGAGCGGGGGGGCAGGTGATACGCAGTATTTT
CSSQSGGAGDTQYF
>NA|TRBJ2-3|TRBV12-3/TRBV12-4|NA
TGTGCCAGCACCTCCCTAGGTAAAGATACGCAGTATTTT
CASTSLGKDTQYF
>NA|TRBJ2-7|TRBV7-9|NA
TGTGCCAGCAGCTTACTTATGTGGGGACTCACCTACGAGCAGTACTTC
CASSLLMWGLTYEQYF
>few|TRBJ1-2|TRBV7-8|NA
TGTGCCAGCAGCTTGACTTCAAACTATGGCTACACCTTC
CASSLTSNYGYTF
>few|TRBJ1-1|TRBV21-1|NA
TGTGCCAGCAGCCCCAGGGGGGAGCTCCGGAACACTGAAGCTTTCTTT
CASSPRGELRNTEAFF
>many|TRBJ1-2|TRBV7-8|NA
TGTGCCAGCAGCTTTACAGGGTTAAGAGGCTACACCTTC
CASSFTGLRGYTF
>many|TRBJ2-4|TRBV6-2/TRBV6-3|NA
TGTGCCAGCAGACCCCACCTAAGAGGGGAAAACATTCAGTACTTC
CASRPHLRGENIQYF
>many|TRBJ2-7|TRBV9|TRBD1
TGTGCCAGCAGCGACCGAGAGGGGACAGGCTCACTGACTGGAGAGCAGTACTTC
CASSDREGTGSLTGEQYF
>many|TRBJ2-5|TRBV4-2|NA
TGTGCCAGCAGCCAAGATCCGTTGGAGACCCAGTACTTC
CASSQDPLETQYF
>NA|TRBJ2-7|TRBV5-1|NA
TGCGCCAGCAGCTTGGTTCCAGGGGTGCTCTACGAGCAGTACTTC
CASSLVPGVLYEQYF
>NA|TRBJ2-5|TRBV7-9|NA
TGTGCCAGCAGCCAGTCCACTCCAGAGACCCAGTACTTC
CASSQSTPETQYF
>many|TRBJ2-7|TRBV20-1|TRBD1
TGCAGTGCTAGAAAACAGGGGGCCCACTACGAGCAGTACTTC
CSARKQGAHYEQYF
>NA|TRBJ1-2|TRBV28|TRBD1
TGTGCCAGCCGGTGGACAGGGGCGCATGGCTACACCTTC
CASRWTGAHGYTF
>NA|TRBJ2-1|TRBV3-1|TRBD2
TGTGCCAGCAGCCTTAGCGGGGGGGTACCCTACAATGAGCAGTTCTTC
CASSLSGGVPYNEQFF
>many|TRBJ1-2|TRBV6-5|NA
TGTGCCAGCAGTGGAGGGAAAAGGGGCTATGGCTACACCTTC
CASSGGKRGYGYTF
>few|TRBJ1-2|TRBV7-6|TRBD1
TGTGCCAGCAGCTTAGACCACAGGGGGCCGGATGGCTACACCTTC
CASSLDHRGPDGYTF
>many|TRBJ1-2|TRBV7-6|TRBD1
TGTGCCAGCAGTCTTTCACAGGGGGCGGAAGGCTACACCTTC
CASSLSQGAEGYTF
>many|TRBJ1-6|TRBV5-4|TRBD1
TGTGCCAGCAGCCCCCGGGACAGGGGTGAGCCCCTCCACTTT
CASSPRDRGEPLHF
>few|TRBJ2-4|TRBV20-1|NA
TGCAGTGCTGCCCCTTGGGGAGCCCCAGGGGGGTTC
CSAAPWGAPGGF
>many|TRBJ2-2|TRBV12-3/TRBV12-4|NA
TGTGCCAGCAGCTCGACAGGGGAACTAGCGTGGACCGGGGAGCTGTTTTTT
CASSSTGELAWTGELFF
>many|TRBJ2-1|TRBV10-3|NA
TGTGCCATCAGCCTTGGGGGCGAGCAGTTCTTC
CAISLGGEQFF
>few|TRBJ1-2|TRBV7-2|NA
TGTGCCAGCAGCTTATGGCAGGCTGGCTACACCTTC
CASSLWQAGYTF
>NA|TRBJ2-4|TRBV5-1|NA
TGCGCCAGCAGTTCGGGCCCGAGTAAGGAAAACATTCAGTACTTC
CASSSGPSKENIQYF
>few|TRBJ1-2|TRBV4-3|NA
TGCGCCAGCAGCCAAGACGGGCCCGTATACACCTTC
CASSQDGPVYTF
>few|TRBJ2-5|TRBV19|NA
TGTGCCAGTAGTACGAGCGAGGTGGCGAAGACCCAGTACTTC
CASSTSEVAKTQYF
>few|TRBJ1-1|TRBV20-1|NA
TGCAGTGCTAAGGGGATTGCGGGCACTGAAGCTTTCTTT
CSAKGIAGTEAFF
>many|TRBJ1-4|TRBV28|TRBD1
TGTGCCAGCAACTCGGGACAGGGGAATGAAAAACTGTTTTTT
CASNSGQGNEKLFF
>few|TRBJ2-1|TRBV7-8|NA
TGTGCCAGCAGCCTTAGGTCGGGTCATGAGCAGTTCTTC
CASSLRSGHEQFF